The T cell receptor (beta chain) described here comes from a study of cytomegalovirus exposure and HLA in healthy donors (TCRdb year 2017). About the full investigation: In an earlier analysis of approximately 500 of the donors, 250 to 350 Gb of sequence data and 117 million unique TCR beta sequences from about 179 million T cells were reported. On average, around 200,000 unique TCR beta nucleotide sequences were sequenced per donor among several hundred genotyped donors of the cohort, with around 19% of those sequences being non-productive. Besides the first cohort of 666 subjects, a separate validation cohort made up of roughly 120 different subjects was used. Genome-wide SNP genotypes for about 65% of the 666 donors were used in a later genetic analysis, which treated that subset as a discovery cohort. Donor age, sex, ethnicity and CMV serostatus were compiled alongside the repertoire data. In a later analysis, previously published TCR beta repertoires from about 670 donors were re-analyzed and high-resolution HLA genotyping was added so that TCR occurrence patterns could be studied. All discovery cohort repertoires had been generated on a single sequencing platform. Roughly 5 DR-DQ haplotypes were handled as single units for association and clustering, since linkage in the cohort was strong. An early release that covered 500 to 800 HLA-typed donors contained approximately 300 gigabases of sequencing data and tens of millions of unique TCR sequences. To decide whether each TCR beta V gene segment behaved as functional or pseudogenic, an earlier analysis of some 600 of the donors relied on high-throughput TCR beta sequencing. The study used immunosequencing to profile the T cell repertoires of 666 subjects and linked those repertoires to cytomegalovirus serostatus. To predict cytomegalovirus infection status, the study brought together high-throughput TCR immunosequencing, statistical association of individual TCRs with disease status, and machine learning. Rather than using new phenotypic data, the later analysis identified candidate immune exposures from TCR beta sequences and from how often those sequences occurred across donors. The aim of the study was to test whether cataloging public T cell receptors could identify signatures of past pathogen exposure. The genetic ancestry cluster associated with self-reported Caucasian donors included around four fifths of the roughly 380 genotyped donors. HLA typing covered class I and class II loci at four-digit resolution. Typing coverage differed by locus: A, B, C, DRB1 and DQB1 were typed in roughly 620-630 donors, DQA1 in 522, DPA1 in 600 to 610, and DPB1 in approximately 450. Beyond this particular receptor, the publication reports: In a later genetic analysis, fewer N-insertions in productive TCRs were reported among donors in an Asian-associated ancestry cluster than the roughly 670-donor mean. A later analysis found that TCR association rates varied across HLA loci, with DRB1 alleles showing the most associated TCRs and HLA-C alleles the fewest. The study listed approximately 150 TCR beta chains as associated with cytomegalovirus. In vitro tests confirmed that a few of the cytomegalovirus-associated TCR beta chains recognize cytomegalovirus antigens. A further reported finding was that TCR beta sequences accurately predicted the HLA-A and HLA-B alleles for most subjects in the first cohort. CMV serostatus was the only immune exposure information available for the cohort. Compared with equally common non-associated chains, HLA-associated TCR beta chains in a later analysis were more clonally expanded and had lower generation probabilities. The earlier analysis of 450 to 700 of the donors excluded 15 to 20 rarely observed V segments, including chromosome 9 orphons, because counts were too low. This cohort had only TCR beta chains sequenced, and the lack of alpha or paired-chain data limited which features could be detected. Presence/absence analyses assumed roughly uniform sequencing depth across donors, an assumption that may not hold. Cytomegalovirus status was reported to be diagnosed by the classifier with high specificity and sensitivity in both the original and validation cohorts. In an earlier analysis of approximately 590 of the donors, most TCR beta V segments appeared in productive rearrangements about 87% or about 30% of the time, broadly matching IMGT annotations. In a later analysis, several top co-occurrence clusters were reported to appear linked to parvovirus B19, influenza, CMV and Epstein-Barr virus. In a later analysis, most CMV-associated TCR beta chains were found to appear HLA-restricted, with HLA associations seemingly driven largely by CMV exposure. The 87-base-pair reads could not distinguish some IMGT-functional V segments, including TRBV6-2 and TRBV6-3, so those segments were excluded. Because HLA typing was missing for some donors at each locus, association tests included only the typed subset. V-gene and J-gene trimming of TCR beta chains was associated with a missense DCLRE1C variant in a later genetic analysis, and the association was replicated in an independent cohort. When HLA alleles, especially DR and DQ, strongly co-occurred, TCR associations were difficult to assign to individual alleles. It was suggested by the authors that the approach could potentially be generalized to other disease states and immunological phenotypes. Most TCR sequences were seen in very few donors, while some public TCRs were found in many individuals. At a false discovery rate of 0.05, a later analysis linked under 20,000 TCR beta sequences to specific HLA alleles. Linkage disequilibrium might explain the correlated functional status among segregating V segments, but an unknown experimental factor could not be ruled out. The sequencing pipeline was judged likely to have produced a cluster of highly shared sequence variants as a technical artifact.

The CDR3 holds 13 amino acids from the cysteine to the phenylalanine. The entry retains the CDR3 DNA only, 39 bases that are in frame from base 1. The germline ends are 3 bases apart after V is trimmed by 0 bases and J by 0 bases. The germline V gene encodes CDR1 GTSNPN and CDR2 SVGIG (reference sequence). The cohort consisted of approximately 670 healthy bone marrow donors. At the time of sampling, every cohort member was nominally healthy, though immune exposures that went unrecorded were likely present. The donor tested CMV seronegative, placing the donor among the 350 to 400 seronegative members of the cohort. Every donor gave a peripheral blood sample, and the peripheral blood mononuclear cells from that sample were used for TCR beta sequencing. The Qiagen DNeasy Blood Extraction Kit was used to extract genomic DNA from the blood cell samples. Libraries were built with the immunoSEQ multiplex PCR assay. The multiplex PCR relied on a mix of 60 forward primers for TCR Vbeta segments and 13 reverse primers for TCR Jbeta segments. Amplification of the CDR3 region of rearranged TCR beta genes was performed with a multiplex PCR assay on genomic DNA. The amplified TCR beta libraries were sequenced on the Illumina HiSeq System as 87-base-pair reads. In the paper's pipeline: A later analysis tallied tens of millions of unique TCR beta chains across the 666 repertoires, and some 10 million of those chains were shared by two or more donors. A nearest-neighbor algorithm error-corrected the raw reads and collapsed the reads into unique sequences, merging closely related sequences to remove PCR and sequencing errors. CDR3 sequences were aligned to IMGT reference sequences to assign V, D and J gene segments. Each retained sequence needed at least a six-nucleotide match to both a V gene segment and a J gene segment. Rearrangements were called productive when the CDR3 lacked stop codons and stayed in frame with V and J; all others were non-productive. Following IMGT convention, CDR3 was defined as the stretch from the second conserved V-encoded cysteine to the conserved J-encoded phenylalanine. In an earlier analysis of roughly 580 of the donors, sequences lacking an unambiguous match to a single V gene segment were excluded. In an earlier analysis of approximately 550 of the donors, V segments were called functional above 56.7% productive rearrangements and were called segregating when the between-donor standard deviation exceeded 5%. A statistical classification framework was built for diagnosing cytomegalovirus status from the catalog of TCR beta chain sequences. A later analysis assigned V and J genes by comparing TCR nucleotide sequences with IMGT/GENE-DB human TR gene sequences. A later analysis assigned CDR3 sequences and most-parsimonious VDJ recombination scenarios with the TCRdist pipeline. In a later analysis, every TCR beta chain was defined by the combination of its CDR3 amino acid sequence and its V-gene family, and reads without a unique V-gene family were dropped. In a later analysis, around 650 highly shared, low-generation-probability nucleotide sequences were removed to address suspected cross-contamination and a sequencing artifact. A later analysis calculated a clonal expansion index for each public chain from normalized within-repertoire ranks of inferred template counts. In a later analysis, generation probabilities were computed using a VDJ recombination model fitted to out-of-frame rearrangements, and the results were checked against IGoR. In a later analysis, TCR-TCR, TCR-HLA and TCR-CMV co-occurrence was scored with hypergeometric tests, and a repertoire-size bias correction was applied to TCR pairs. False discovery rates were estimated in a later analysis by permuting HLA or CMV assignments 20 times. A later analysis grouped co-occurring TCRs with DBSCAN, adding TCRdist sequence similarity when clustering within HLA-allele-positive subsets. Co-occurrence clustering excluded repertoires with fewer than 30,000 or more than 120,000 public chains, plus five with anomalous nucleotide sharing. TCRdb carries this immuneACCESS record with in-frame sequences only. Its versions omit some clonotypes, under half of them owing to an unresolved V gene in the studies checked, with the rest unexplained. V and J calls and clone size follow that table, whereas D and trimming were derived from the DNA. This sample holds around 200,000 clones; around 80% were observed only once. 0.58% of the sample goes to the ten largest clones.

Turning to this clone: The clone's antigen remains unknown. No base quality information exists; no much larger clone differs at one position.

This sequence originates from a woman aged 40 to 50 in good health and CMV-seronegative. The chain is made from TRBV30 and TRBJ1-3, with the D gene not confidently named. Material: PBMCs. CDR3 protein: CAWSVHSGNTIYF. The nucleotide sequence reads as follows: TGTGCCTGGAGTGTACACTCTGGAAACACCATATATTTT.